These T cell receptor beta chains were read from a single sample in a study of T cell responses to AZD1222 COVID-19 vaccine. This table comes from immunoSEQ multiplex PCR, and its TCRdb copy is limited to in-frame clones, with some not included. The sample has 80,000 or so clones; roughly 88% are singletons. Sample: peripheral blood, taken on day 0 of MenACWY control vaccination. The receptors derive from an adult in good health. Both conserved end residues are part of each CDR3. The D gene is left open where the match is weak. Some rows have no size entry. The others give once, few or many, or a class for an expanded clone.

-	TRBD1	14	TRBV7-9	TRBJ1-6	CASSLGTVDSPLHF	TGTGCCAGCAGCCTCGGGACAGTTGATTCACCCCTCCACTTT
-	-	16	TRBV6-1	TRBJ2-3	CASSEGYTGFIDTQYF	TGTGCCAGCAGTGAAGGGTACACGGGATTTATAGATACGCAGTATTTT
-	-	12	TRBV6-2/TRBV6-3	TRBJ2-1	CASSYGDNEQFF	TGTGCCAGCAGTTACGGAGACAATGAGCAGTTCTTC
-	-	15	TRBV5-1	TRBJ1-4	CASSLVGATNEKLFF	TGCGCCAGCAGCTTGGTAGGGGCAACTAATGAAAAACTGTTTTTT
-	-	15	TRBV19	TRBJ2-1	CASSAPTAEYNEQFF	TGTGCCAGTAGTGCCCCGACAGCGGAGTACAATGAGCAGTTCTTC
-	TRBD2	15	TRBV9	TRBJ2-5	CASSVRRGGLETQYF	TGTGCCAGCAGCGTAAGGCGGGGGGGCCTTGAGACCCAGTACTTC
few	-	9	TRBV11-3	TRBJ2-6	CASSLERTF	TGTGCCAGCAGCTTAGAGCGGACTTTC
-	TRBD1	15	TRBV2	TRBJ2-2	CASRATGGDTGELFF	TGTGCCAGCAGGGCTACAGGGGGCGACACCGGGGAGCTGTTTTTT
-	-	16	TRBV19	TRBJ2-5	CASSTGFSPPRETQYF	TGTGCCAGTAGTACCGGGTTTAGCCCCCCTAGGGAGACCCAGTACTTC
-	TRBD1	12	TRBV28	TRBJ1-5	CASDRASQPQHF	TGTGCCAGCGACAGGGCATCTCAGCCCCAGCATTTT
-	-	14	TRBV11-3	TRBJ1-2	CASSLDGGLYGYTF	TGTGCCAGCAGCTTAGACGGGGGGCTCTATGGCTACACCTTC
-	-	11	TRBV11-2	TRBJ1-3	CASSLVGTIYF	TGTGCCAGCAGCTTAGTCGGCACCATATATTTT
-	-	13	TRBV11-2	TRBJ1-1	CASRGSQGRKAFF	TGTGCCAGCAGGGGAAGCCAGGGGCGAAAAGCTTTCTTT
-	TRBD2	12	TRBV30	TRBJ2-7	CAWSMTAGRQYF	TGTGCCTGGAGCATGACAGCGGGGCGGCAGTACTTC
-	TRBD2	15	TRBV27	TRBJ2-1	CASSPLPGGPNEQFF	TGTGCCAGCAGCCCCCTGCCGGGGGGGCCCAATGAGCAGTTCTTC
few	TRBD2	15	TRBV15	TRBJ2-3	CATSASRGGTDTQYF	TGTGCCACCAGCGCCTCCCGGGGGGGCACAGATACGCAGTATTTT
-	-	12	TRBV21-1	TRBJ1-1	CASCQGGYEAFF	TGTGCCAGCTGTCAGGGTGGATATGAAGCTTTCTTT
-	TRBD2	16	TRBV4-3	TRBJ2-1	CASSQDWTSGGGEQFF	TGCGCCAGCAGCCAAGATTGGACTAGCGGGGGCGGTGAGCAGTTCTTC
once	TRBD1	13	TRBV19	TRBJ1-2	CASRAQGDYGYTF	TGTGCCAGTAGGGCACAGGGGGACTATGGCTACACCTTC
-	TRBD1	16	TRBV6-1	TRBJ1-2	CASSEIKDRPNYGYTF	TGTGCCAGCAGTGAAATAAAGGACAGGCCTAACTATGGCTACACCTTC
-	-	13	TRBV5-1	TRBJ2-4	CASSLTAKNIQYF	TGCGCCAGCAGCTTAACAGCCAAAAACATTCAGTACTTC
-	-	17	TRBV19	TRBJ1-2	CASSIDWAPTRGYGYTF	TGTGCCAGTAGTATAGATTGGGCACCCACAAGGGGCTATGGCTACACCTTC
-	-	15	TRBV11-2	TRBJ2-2	CASSSDPGLIGELFF	TGTGCCAGCAGCTCCGACCCAGGGCTAATCGGGGAGCTGTTTTTT
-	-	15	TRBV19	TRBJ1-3	CASSMGQGSGNTIYF	TGTGCCAGTAGTATGGGACAAGGCTCTGGAAACACCATATATTTT
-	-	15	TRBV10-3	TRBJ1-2	CAISESGTPGYGYTF	TGTGCCATCAGTGAGTCTGGGACACCCGGGTATGGCTACACCTTC
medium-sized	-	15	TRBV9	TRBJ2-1	CASLRDGGSYNEQFF	TGTGCCAGCTTGAGGGACGGGGGCTCCTACAATGAGCAGTTCTTC
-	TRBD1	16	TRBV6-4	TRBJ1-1	CAIPGGDRGLCTEAFF	TGTGCCATCCCGGGCGGGGACAGGGGGCTGTGCACTGAAGCTTTCTTT
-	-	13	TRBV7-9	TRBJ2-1	CASGTPSYNEQFF	TGTGCCAGCGGGACACCCTCCTACAATGAGCAGTTCTTC
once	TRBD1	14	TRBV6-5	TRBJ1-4	CASRTGQSVEKLFF	TGTGCCAGCAGAACGGGACAGTCAGTGGAAAAACTGTTTTTT
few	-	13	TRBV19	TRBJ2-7	CASSRTFSYEQYF	TGTGCCAGTAGTCGGACATTCTCCTACGAGCAGTACTTC
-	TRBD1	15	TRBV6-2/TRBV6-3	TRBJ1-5	CASSYRGQGYQPQHF	TGTGCCAGCAGTTACAGGGGACAGGGCTATCAGCCCCAGCATTTT
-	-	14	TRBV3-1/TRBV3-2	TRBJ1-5	CASSLSPSGSPRHF	TGTGCCAGCAGCCTCAGCCCAAGTGGCTCCCCTAGGCATTTT
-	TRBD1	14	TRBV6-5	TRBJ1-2	CASSRGRTGDGYTF	TGTGCCAGCAGTCGGGGGCGGACAGGGGATGGCTACACCTTC
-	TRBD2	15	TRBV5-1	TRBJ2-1	CASSLLAGGYNEQFF	TGCGCCAGCAGCTTACTAGCGGGTGGCTACAATGAGCAGTTCTTC
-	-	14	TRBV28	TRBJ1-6	CASRPIRGNSPLHF	TGTGCCAGCAGGCCCATACGAGGGAATTCACCCCTCCACTTT
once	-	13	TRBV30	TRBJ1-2	CAWSTGPIYGYTF	TGTGCCTGGAGTACAGGGCCTATCTATGGCTACACCTTC
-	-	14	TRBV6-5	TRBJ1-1	CASQVTGIDTEAFF	TGTGCCAGCCAGGTTACAGGGATAGACACTGAAGCTTTCTTT
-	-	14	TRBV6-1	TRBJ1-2	CASSEAAPVYGYTF	TGTGCCAGCAGTGAAGCCGCGCCAGTCTATGGCTACACCTTC
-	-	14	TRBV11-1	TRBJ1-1	CASSFPGRSTEAFF	TGTGCCAGCAGCTTCCCAGGGCGGAGTACTGAAGCTTTCTTT
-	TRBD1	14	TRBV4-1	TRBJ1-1	CASSQDTGDPEAFF	TGCGCCAGCAGCCAAGACACAGGGGACCCTGAAGCTTTCTTT
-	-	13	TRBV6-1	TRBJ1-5	CASSEKSGGPQHF	TGTGCCAGCAGTGAAAAATCGGGAGGGCCCCAGCATTTT
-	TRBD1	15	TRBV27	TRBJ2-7	CASRPTGTGLNEQYF	TGTGCCAGCAGACCGACCGGGACAGGGTTGAACGAGCAGTACTTC
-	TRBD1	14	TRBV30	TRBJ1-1	CAWSRDRGYTEAFF	TGTGCCTGGAGCCGGGACAGGGGGTACACTGAAGCTTTCTTT
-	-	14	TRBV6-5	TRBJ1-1	CASTLTTMNTEAFF	TGTGCCAGCACCTTGACAACTATGAACACTGAAGCTTTCTTT
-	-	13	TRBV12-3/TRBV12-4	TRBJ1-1	CASSPDSNTEAFF	TGTGCCAGCAGTCCGGACAGCAACACTGAAGCTTTCTTT
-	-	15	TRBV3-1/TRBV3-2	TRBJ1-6	CASSPSVQGASPLHF	TGTGCCAGCAGCCCGTCGGTGCAGGGCGCTTCACCCCTCCACTTT
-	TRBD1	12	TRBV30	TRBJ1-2	CAWSEGAYGYTF	TGTGCCTGGAGTGAGGGGGCCTATGGCTACACCTTC
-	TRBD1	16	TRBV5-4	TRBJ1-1	CASSLGGSEMNTEAFF	TGTGCCAGCAGCTTAGGGGGCAGTGAAATGAACACTGAAGCTTTCTTT
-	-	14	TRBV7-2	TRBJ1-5	CASSLERGGQPQHF	TGTGCCAGCAGCCTAGAGAGGGGCGGCCAGCCCCAGCATTTT
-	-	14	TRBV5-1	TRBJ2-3	CASSLASGTDTQYF	TGCGCCAGCAGCCTTGCGAGTGGTACAGATACGCAGTATTTT
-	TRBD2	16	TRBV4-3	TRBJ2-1	CASSQDSPAGFNEQFF	TGCGCCAGCAGCCAAGATTCGCCAGCGGGGTTCAATGAGCAGTTCTTC
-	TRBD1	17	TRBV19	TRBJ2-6	CAVSRTGGFSGANVLTF	TGTGCCGTCAGCCGGACAGGGGGATTCTCTGGGGCCAACGTCCTGACTTTC
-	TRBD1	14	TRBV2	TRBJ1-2	CASRRDRGLDGYTF	TGTGCCAGCAGGCGGGACAGGGGGCTTGATGGCTACACCTTC
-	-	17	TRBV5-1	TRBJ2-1	CASSLGHLLYSYNEQFF	TGCGCCAGCAGCTTGGGACATCTCCTTTATTCCTACAATGAGCAGTTCTTC
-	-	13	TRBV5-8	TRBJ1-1	CASSGRRWTEAFF	TGTGCCAGCAGCGGGAGGAGATGGACTGAAGCTTTCTTT
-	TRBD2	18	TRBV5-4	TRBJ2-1	CASSAPTSGGARRDEQFF	TGTGCCAGCAGCGCTCCGACTAGCGGGGGGGCGCGGAGGGATGAGCAGTTCTTC
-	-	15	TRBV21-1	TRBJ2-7	CASRLPGTRAYEQYF	TGTGCCAGCAGGCTACCCGGGACCCGCGCCTACGAGCAGTACTTC
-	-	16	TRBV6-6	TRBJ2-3	CASSYSEGAFTDTQYF	TGTGCCAGCAGTTACTCGGAGGGGGCCTTCACAGATACGCAGTATTTT
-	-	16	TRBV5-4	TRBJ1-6	CASSLAGVIQGSPLHF	TGTGCCAGCAGCTTGGCCGGGGTTATCCAAGGTTCACCCCTCCACTTT